The present TCR beta chain was sequenced within a study of T cell changes during pregnancy in multiple sclerosis. The protocol was immunoSEQ multiplex PCR, while the TCRdb copy is restricted to in-frame clones and leaves out a portion. The data show about 62,000 clones, around 89% seen once. The V and J ends lost 3 bases and 2 bases, in that order; junction bases with no gene match: 7. Germline loops: CDR1 LNHDA, CDR2 SQIVND (reference sequence). This CDR3 has 16 amino acids. The chain uses TRBV19 and TRBJ2-3; 8 nucleotides line up with TRBD1. The sample in question was peripheral blood, obtained in the first trimester of pregnancy. The receptor was isolated from a female donor with multiple sclerosis, enrolled in a pregnancy study. This CDR3 reads CASSIAQGDLTDTQYF. The DNA for the CDR3 is TGTGCCAGTAGTATTGCACAGGGGGACCTCACAGATACGCAGTATTTT.